The clone carrying this TCR beta chain was seen more than once but under ten times. The antigen is undetermined. The record originates from a study of blood T cells in healthy people across ages. Next came a second PCR, run for about 7 to 12 cycles, which used a sample-barcoded 5' primer along with a J-beta primer mix. TCRdb reprocessed the 5' RACE reads with MiXCR, giving one entry per CDR3 protein. In the table there are 700,000 or so distinct CDR3 sequences, around a fifth of which are singletons. The study's findings and limits: With unsorted PBMCs, a conclusive comparison of naive versus antigen-experienced cells was not possible. Older individuals had lower TCR beta diversity per million T cells (the decline was roughly linear). Those diversity estimates obtained from one million T cells were thought to be underestimates. More naive CD4+ cells and higher diversity were found in long-lived than in aged donors.

V lost 0 bases and J 2 bases, leaving 7 bases between the germline ends. The length of the CDR3 is 15 residues. The germline V gene has CDR1 LGHDT and CDR2 YNNKEL (reference sequence). This chain joins TRBV3-1 and TRBJ2-2, with unresolved D. Input material: blood. This TCR was sampled from a man between 65 and 85 years old in good health. Here the CDR3 DNA reads TGTGCCAGCAGCCAAGATTGGGGTAACACCGGGGAGCTGTTTTTT. Its translation: CASSQDWGNTGELFF.